One and the same sample provided the 4 T cell receptor beta chains below, sequenced in a study of cytomegalovirus exposure and HLA in healthy donors. This PCR relied on a set of 60 Vbeta primers and 13 Jbeta primers. TCRdb keeps only in-frame clones here, not all; method: immunoSEQ multiplex PCR. This sample has roughly 120,000 clones, with about 86% found just once. Sequencing used PBMCs. The receptor source for this set is a woman aged 25 to 39 in good health and CMV-seronegative.

The chain carries TRBV7-3 and TRBJ2-3, with 8 bases lining up with TRBD2. This CDR3 is built from 16 residues. The V gene end was trimmed by 1 base and the J gene end by 0 bases; junction bases not matched to a gene: 3. CDR1 is SGHTA and CDR2 is FQGTGA in the germline V gene. CDR3 residues: CASSLIKRGSTDTQYF. Written as DNA, the CDR3 is TGTGCCAGCAGCTTAATAAAGCGGGGGAGCACAGATACGCAGTATTTT.

The CDR3 sequence is CASSPAGLAGYSYNEQFF. Here the CDR3 DNA reads TGTGCCAGCAGCCCAGCCGGACTAGCGGGTTACTCCTACAATGAGCAGTTCTTC. The V gene is TRBV7-2, the J gene TRBJ2-1, with TRBD2 matching 11 bases. Losses at the gene ends were 5 bases for V and 0 bases for J; bases not matched to a gene: 9. CDR3 size: 18 residues. Germline V gives CDR1 SGHTA, CDR2 FQGNSA.

The chain couples TRBV19 to TRBJ1-6; 7 bases are a match to TRBD1. Germline loops: CDR1 LNHDA, CDR2 SQIVND (reference sequence). This CDR3 region has 15 residues. V gave up 5 bases and J gave up 8 bases; unmatched junction bases: 9. CDR3 residues: CASSPDRVRDSPLHF. The CDR3 region has the DNA TGTGCCAGTAGTCCCGACAGGGTTCGGGATTCACCCCTCCACTTT. Looking up the rest from reference TRBV19 and TRBJ1-6 gives the full variable domain: DGGITQSPKYLFRKEGQNVTLSCEQNLNHDAMYWYRQDPGQGLRLIYYSQIVNDFQKGDIAEGYSVSREKKESFPLTVTSAQKNPTAFYLCASSPDRVRDSPLHFGNGTRLTVT.

CDR3 nucleotide sequence: TGTGCCAGCAGCGCGACCGGGACAGGGGGAACAGATACGCAGTATTTT. This sequence encodes CASSATGTGGTDTQYF. The rearrangement links TRBV11-1 to TRBJ2-3; TRBD1 matches 11 bases. CDR1 and CDR2 from the germline V gene are SGHAT and FQDESV (reference sequence). There are 16 residues in the CDR3. V dropped 5 bases and J dropped 3; count of bases not matched to a gene: 7.